This T cell receptor beta chain was obtained from a study of CD8 T cells in Susac syndrome (dated by TCRdb to between 2019 and 2020). In the study overall: Of the Susac syndrome patients who were sequenced, roughly 8 were in clinical remission while more than five had clinically active disease. The study used repertoire sequencing to test whether antigen drove CD8+ T cell activation and differentiation in Susac syndrome. At blood withdrawal, Susac syndrome patients were therapy-naive, treated with corticosteroids (with IVIg additionally given to some), or treated with IVIg alone. The study compared CD8+ T cell repertoire clonality among eleven to twelve healthy donors, around 14 Susac syndrome patients and about 16 multiple sclerosis patients. Overall study outcomes, separate from this receptor: Looking at Susac-specific public clones, the researchers identified over 15 in the total CD8+ repertoire and roughly 5 in the CD8+ TEMRA repertoire. Clonal expansion was observed in Susac syndrome CD8+ repertoires, with the highest expansion in CD8+ TEMRA cells and greater expansion in clinically active than in remitting patients. The study acknowledged that relatively few individuals were included in the TCR sequencing and HLA analysis.

There are 15 amino acids in the CDR3, from cysteine to phenylalanine inclusive. Only the CDR3 region is kept as DNA, spanning 45 bases read in frame from base 1. V is pruned by 4 bases and J by 6 bases, leaving 5 bases of the junction without a gene match. CDR1 LGHNA and CDR2 YSLEER are derived from the germline V gene. RNA was extracted with the RNeasy kit and roughly 0.5 to 1 ug was reverse transcribed using random hexamers. TCR beta CDR3 regions were amplified with the immunoSEQ multiplex PCR assay covering 54 Vbeta and 13 Jbeta segments. Bias from PCR amplification was corrected by using a synthetic template baseline for primer optimization and for computational correction. Per the original workflow: Reads were assigned to V, D and J genes according to IMGT and analyzed in immunoSEQ Analyzer, with only productive sequences retained. Clonality was computed as one minus Shannon entropy normalized by log2 of the number of productive unique sequences. Public and private clones were assessed among the 100 most prevalent clones of each patient and control. Clones were defined as Susac-specific when absent from the healthy and MS cohorts, from 1,000 to 1,100 published viral clones and from other ImmuneACCESS disease sequences. Using fastp trimming at Q25 and MiXCR clonotype assembly, TCRdb reanalyzed the public sequencing data and kept in-frame beta chains. Duplicate CDR3 protein sequences are folded into a single record with the most common DNA and genes. TCRdb assigned the V and J calls; the authors' analysis was not used. The sample records 56,000 or so distinct CDR3 sequences, 95% of which are singletons. The ten largest clones add up to 0.75% of the sample.

Comments on this clonotype: The target of this receptor is not known. It has no much larger one-base neighbor in the sample; base qualities were not kept.

Peripheral blood CD8+ and CD4+ T cells from healthy donors, Susac syndrome patients and multiple sclerosis patients were profiled using high-throughput TCR beta sequencing. The Susac syndrome patients fulfilled recently defined diagnostic criteria for definite or probable disease. Bulk CD8+ and CD4+ T cells were purified magnetically by negative isolation, whereas CD8+ TEMRA cells were enriched by FACS. Blood was collected in EDTA tubes and processed within 24 hours, with PBMCs isolated through density gradient centrifugation. PBMCs destined for TCR sequencing were cryopreserved in liquid nitrogen and later thawed in a 37 °C water bath. The sorted or isolated CD4+, CD8+ and CD8+ TEMRA cells had a purity of 90% or higher.

This clonotype originated in a human donor with Susac syndrome. Source material: CD8+ T cells from PBMCs. The rearranged chain carries TRBV4-3 and TRBJ2-1, with 11 bases aligning to TRBD2. The nucleotides are TGCGCCAGCAGCCCCTATAGCGGGGGGGCCAATGAGCAGTTCTTC. Its protein is CASSPYSGGANEQFF.